Each of the 22 T cell receptor beta chains below was sequenced from the same sample in a study of blood T cell repertoires in COVID-19. TCRdb's copy holds only in-frame clones and misses some; the assay was immunoSEQ multiplex PCR. The profile shows 350,000 to 400,000 clones, just under 90% of them singletons. Specimen: PBMCs or T cells enriched from blood (not recorded which). Receptors originate from a woman between 25 and 40 years old who had recovered from COVID-19.

This chain uses TRBV5-1 with TRBJ2-2, with 10 bases matching TRBD2. Germline CDR1 is SGHRS and CDR2 is YFSETQ. The CDR3 is 16 residues long. V trimming: 2 bases; J trimming: 7 bases; junction bases outside the gene matches: 8. The CDR3 sequence is CASSFLAGETGGELFF. The CDR3 nucleotides read TGCGCCAGCAGCTTCCTAGCGGGAGAGACGGGCGGGGAGCTGTTTTTT.

The gene calls are TRBV7-8 and TRBJ1-5; the D gene is possibly TRBD1 (5 bases). V was shortened by 7 bases and J by 8 bases, with 24 bases between the two germline ends. CDR1 and CDR2 from the germline V gene are SGHVS and FQNEAQ. The CDR3 has 16 amino acids. The CDR3: CASTPARDRGGEPQHF. CDR3 DNA: TGTGCCAGCACCCCCGCCAGGGATCGCGGGGGAGAGCCCCAGCATTTT.

The rearrangement uses TRBV10-1 and TRBJ2-7; TRBD1 might be the D (6 bases). This CDR3 spans 15 amino acids. Trimming took off 0 bases at V and 4 bases at J, with 13 bases between the two ends. Germline CDR1 WNHNN, CDR2 SYGVQD (reference sequence). CDR3 residues: CASSESGRGWYEQYF. CDR3 DNA: TGCGCCAGCAGTGAGTCGGGCAGGGGATGGTACGAGCAGTACTTC.

The J gene is TRBJ1-6, the V gene TRBV27; tentatively, D is TRBD1 (6 bases). V was clipped by 4 bases and J by 3 bases, with 16 bases between them. CDR3 length: 17 residues. Germline V gene data show CDR1 as MNHEY and CDR2 as SMNVEV (reference sequence). The CDR3 spells CASSWTTGSNYNSPLHF. The CDR3 DNA reads as TGTGCCAGCAGTTGGACGACAGGATCGAACTATAATTCACCCCTCCACTTT.

The chain uses TRBV7-9 and TRBJ1-2; 7 nucleotides line up with TRBD1. The CDR3 runs to 13 residues. After removal of 5 bases from V and 13 bases from J, the junction contained 13 bases not matched to a gene. Germline V gives CDR1 SEHNR, CDR2 FQNEAQ (reference sequence). For the CDR3, the DNA is TGTGCCAGCAGCCCACGACAGGGACGGGTTATCACCTTC. Residues: CASSPRQGRVITF.

The chain employs TRBV5-5 and TRBJ1-2; D is ambiguous. Per the germline V gene, CDR1 is SGHKS and CDR2 is YYEKEE (reference sequence). The CDR3 sequence is 14 residues long. V was cut by 0 bases and J by 2 bases, with 8 bases left in between. The CDR3 sequence is CASSLAAQNYGYTF. As DNA, the CDR3 is TGTGCCAGCAGCTTGGCCGCGCAAAACTATGGCTACACCTTC.

The chain has TRBV27 and TRBJ1-5; no definite D call. Between the trimmed V and J ends, which lost 6 bases and 0 bases, there was a span of 12 bases. The CDR3 runs 15 residues. Germline V gives CDR1 MNHEY, CDR2 SMNVEV (reference sequence). Here the CDR3 reads CASSPFEDSNQPQHF. The DNA for the CDR3 is TGTGCCAGCAGCCCATTTGAGGATAGCAATCAGCCCCAGCATTTT.

The rearrangement uses TRBV5-4 and TRBJ1-1, with D possibly TRBD1 on 5 matching bases. V was pared by 8 bases and J by 1 base, with 12 bases between. The CDR3 spans 13 residues. CDR1 and CDR2 (germline): SGHNT, YYREEE (reference sequence). The CDR3 DNA follows: TGTGCCAGTGCGGACAAAAAGAACACTGAAGCTTTCTTT. Translation: CASADKKNTEAFF.

This rearrangement joins TRBV27 to TRBJ2-3; 9 nucleotides match TRBD2. Germline CDR1 is MNHEY and CDR2 is SMNVEV (reference sequence). The CDR3 covers 14 residues. The J segment lost 4 bases and the V segment lost 4 bases, leaving 3 bases of the junction unmatched. CDR3: CASSYLAGPDTQYF. Here the CDR3 DNA reads TGTGCCAGCAGTTACCTAGCGGGACCAGATACGCAGTATTTT.

The rearrangement links TRBV29-1 to TRBJ1-2; the match to TRBD1 covers 9 bases. The CDR3 sequence is 13 residues long. J gave up 4 bases and V 4 bases, and 4 bases lay outside the gene matches. Germline loops: CDR1 SQVTM, CDR2 ANQGSEA. This CDR3 reads CSVGQGVLYGYTF. The CDR3 DNA sequence: TGCAGCGTTGGACAGGGGGTGCTCTATGGCTACACCTTC.

DNA for the CDR3: TGTGCCAGCAGTCGTCCGGGACAGGGGGGCACTGAAGCTTTCTTT. Its translation: CASSRPGQGGTEAFF. V usage is TRBV6-1 and J usage is TRBJ1-1; the match to TRBD1 covers 11 bases. The V gene's germline CDR1 is MNHNS and CDR2 SASEGT. CDR3 length: 15 residues. Trimming at V came to 5 bases and at J to 4 bases, leaving 6 bases not matched to a gene.

V gene TRBV7-2 combines with J gene TRBJ2-5, with a possible D match to TRBD1 (5 bases). Per the germline V gene, CDR1 is SGHTA and CDR2 is FQGNSA. CDR3 length: 15 residues. V lost 1 base to trimming and J lost 4 bases, with 13 bases between them. Here the CDR3 reads CASSLGQGLGETQYF. CDR3 DNA sequence: TGTGCCAGCAGCTTAGGGCAGGGCCTAGGAGAGACCCAGTACTTC.

This rearrangement joins TRBV30 to TRBJ1-1, with 7 bases aligning to TRBD1. The CDR3 runs 13 residues. Germline CDR1 GTSNPN, CDR2 SVGIG (reference sequence). Losses at the gene ends were 3 bases for V and 3 bases for J; bases not matched to a gene: 4. CDR3 in amino acids: CAWSRDSDTEAFF. The CDR3 bases are TGTGCCTGGAGCCGGGACAGTGACACTGAAGCTTTCTTT.

This chain links TRBV6-5 with TRBJ2-6, with D hard to call. The germline CDR1 and CDR2 sequences are MNHEY and SVGAGI. There are 16 residues in the CDR3. The V end was cut by 2 bases, the J end by 2 bases, with 10 bases between. For the CDR3, the DNA is TGTGCCAGCAGTTACCTAGACCCTACTGGGGCCAACGTCCTGACTTTC. It encodes CASSYLDPTGANVLTF.

The J gene is TRBJ1-1, the V gene TRBV6-2 or TRBV6-3, with D possibly matching TRBD1 (5 bases). Germline CDR1 MNHEY, CDR2 SVGEGT. The CDR3 has 15 amino acids. V was pared by 2 bases and J by 2 bases, with 12 bases between. The CDR3 DNA reads as TGTGCCAGCAGTTACGGGGGGAGAGGAAACACTGAAGCTTTCTTT. Its protein is CASSYGGRGNTEAFF.

The V call is TRBV5-6, the J call TRBJ1-2; D remains unclear. V was trimmed by 0 bases and J by 0 bases, leaving 9 bases between them. Germline V gene data show CDR1 as SGHDT and CDR2 as YYEEEE. The CDR3 is 15 residues long. The CDR3 region is CASSLGSTPNYGYTF. CDR3 nucleotides: TGTGCCAGCAGCTTGGGTTCTACCCCTAACTATGGCTACACCTTC.

The chain couples TRBV19 to TRBJ1-1; 9 bases match TRBD1. The CDR3 is 13 amino acids. The germline V gene encodes CDR1 LNHDA and CDR2 SQIVND (reference sequence). With 9 bases clipped from V and 7 bases from J, the junction kept 9 bases outside the gene matches. Here the CDR3 DNA reads TGTGCCAGCCTGACAGGGGGAAGCGTTGAAGCTTTCTTT. This gives the protein CASLTGGSVEAFF.

This chain connects TRBV7-8 to TRBJ2-3; 8 nucleotides line up with TRBD2. This CDR3 region has 17 residues. The V gene end was trimmed by 2 bases and the J gene end by 1 base; junction bases not matched to a gene: 8. CDR1 is SGHVS and CDR2 is FQNEAQ in the germline V gene. The CDR3 loop is CASSLSQRGTGTDTQYF. CDR3 nucleotides: TGTGCCAGCAGCTTATCCCAGCGGGGGACTGGCACAGATACGCAGTATTTT. The full variable domain, in which reference TRBV7-8 and TRBJ2-3 provide the parts outside the CDR3, is GAGVSQSPRYKVAKRGQDVALRCDPISGHVSLFWYQQALGQGPEFLTYFQNEAQLDKSGLPSDRFFAERPEGSVSTLKIQRTQQEDSAVYLCASSLSQRGTGTDTQYFGPGTRLTVL.

The chain joins TRBV10-1 to TRBJ2-7, with 12 positions matching TRBD2. The CDR3 extends over 14 amino acids. The germline CDR1 and CDR2 sequences are WNHNN and SYGVQD (reference sequence). The V segment lost 11 bases and the J segment 4 bases; nucleotides outside the gene matches: 9. The CDR3 DNA is TGCGCCTTGCACCTAGCGGGAGGGGGTTACGAGCAGTACTTC. Translated: CALHLAGGGYEQYF.

The V gene is TRBV30, the J gene TRBJ1-2, with a tentative D call TRBD1 (6 bases). Trimming removed 5 bases at V and 3 bases at J, with 10 bases between. The CDR3 length is 12 residues. The germline CDR1 and CDR2 sequences are GTSNPN and SVGIG (reference sequence). In nucleotides, the CDR3 is TGTGCCTGGGACGGACAGCACTATGGCTACACCTTC. It codes for CAWDGQHYGYTF.

This clone was seen only a few times. The V and J genes are TRBV5-4 and TRBJ1-2; 10 bases are a match to TRBD1. CDR3 length: 16 residues. The V gene's germline CDR1 is SGHNT and CDR2 YYREEE (reference sequence). V was pared by 0 bases and J by 1 base, with 3 bases of the junction left unmatched. The CDR3 DNA reads as TGTGCCAGCAGCTTGGGCCGGGACAGGGGTAACTATGGCTACACCTTC. It codes for CASSLGRDRGNYGYTF.

CDR3 sequence (DNA): TGTGCCATCAGCACAAAAACGCGGACAGGGTCTGGAAACACCATATATTTT. Translation: CAISTKTRTGSGNTIYF. The chain links TRBV10-3 to TRBJ1-3; 8 bases align to TRBD1. The length of the CDR3 is 17 residues. Germline assignment: CDR1 ENHRY and CDR2 SYGVKD. With 6 bases clipped from V and 1 base from J, the junction kept 11 bases outside the gene matches.